The T cell receptor (beta chain) described here comes from a study of T cell responses to AZD1222 COVID-19 vaccine. Findings of the study overall: Reports say nearly half of spike-specific TCRs go after unmutated variant regions. Two AZD1222 doses significantly raised spike-specific TCR breadth and depth over controls. With dominance at 160-218 and 743-854, vaccine-associated CD4 TCRs spanned spike. Repertoires were sampled only after the peak T cell response.

About this clone: The antigen is undetermined.

Method: immunoSEQ multiplex PCR; TCRdb's copy keeps in-frame clones and lacks some. This specimen shows some 150,000 clones; the ten leading clones hold about 2.2%. The CDR3 extends over 18 amino acids. With 2 bases removed from V and 8 bases from J, the gap between germline ends came to 25 bases. Germline CDR1 SGHRS, CDR2 YFSETQ. The sequence was collected from an adult in good health. Source material: peripheral blood. The gene calls are TRBV5-1 and TRBJ1-4; D may be TRBD1 (5 bases). CDR3 amino acids: CASSLQPPGDAGSEKLFF. The DNA for the CDR3 is TGCGCCAGCAGCTTACAACCACCGGGGGACGCCGGATCCGAAAAACTGTTTTTT.